A single sample gave rise to the 18 T cell receptor beta chains below, sequenced in a study of immune cell composition in non-small cell lung cancer. Normal lung sampling was at least 3 cm from the tumour, as distant as possible. Using immunoSEQ multiplex PCR, the repertoire was profiled, and TCRdb retains in-frame clones only, with some absent. The sample lists around 5,000 clones, around 70% occurring once. Sample: non-adjacent lung tissue. These receptors were taken from a human donor with non-small cell lung cancer.

The chain is built from TRBV4-1 and TRBJ2-2; 8 bases fit TRBD2. In germline, CDR1 is MGHRA, CDR2 YSYEKL. Trimming took 0 bases from V and 5 from J; bases not matched to a gene: 5. The CDR3 has 16 residues. This chain's CDR3 is CASSQESGLGTGELFF. DNA for the CDR3: TGCGCCAGCAGCCAAGAATCGGGACTAGGAACCGGGGAGCTGTTTTTT.

This clone was seen a few times. The CDR3 region has the DNA TGTGCCAGCAGGGGAGGCGCTAGCACAGATACGCAGTATTTT. This gives the protein CASRGGASTDTQYF. The rearrangement joins TRBV2 to TRBJ2-3; possibly TRBD2 for D (6 bases). The germline gives CDR1 SNHLY, CDR2 FYNNEI. V dropped 6 bases and J dropped 0 bases, with 10 bases sitting between them. CDR3 length: 14 amino acids.

This chain connects TRBV30 to TRBJ2-5; 7 bases align to TRBD1. The V gene's germline CDR1 is GTSNPN and CDR2 SVGIG (reference sequence). V dropped 4 bases and J dropped 2; count of bases not matched to a gene: 4. The CDR3 runs 13 residues. CDR3 in DNA: TGTGCCTGGAACAGGGACAGACAAGAGACCCAGTACTTC. Translation: CAWNRDRQETQYF.

The V call is TRBV5-4, the J call TRBJ1-1, with D tentatively TRBD1 (6 bases). Trimming took 0 bases from V and 10 from J, leaving 22 bases between them. The CDR3 length is 16 residues. Germline V lookup: CDR1 SGHNT, CDR2 YYREEE (reference sequence). CDR3: CASSLGAPDSPWRAFF. CDR3 coding DNA: TGTGCCAGCAGCTTGGGTGCCCCGGACAGCCCGTGGCGAGCTTTCTTT. Drawing the rest from reference TRBV5-4 and TRBJ1-1, the complete variable domain is ETGVTQSPTHLIKTRGQQVTLRCSSQSGHNTVSWYQQALGQGPQFIFQYYREEENGRGNFPPRFSGLQFPNYSSELNVNALELDDSALYLCASSLGAPDSPWRAFFGQGTRLTVV.

The V gene is TRBV9, the J gene TRBJ2-7; 7 positions agree with TRBD2. Unmatched junction bases numbered 6, after V lost 0 bases and J lost 6 bases. The CDR3 extends over 14 amino acids. Germline CDR1 is SGDLS and CDR2 is YYNGEE. The CDR3, as DNA: TGTGCCAGCAGCGTAGGGCGGGAGTGGTTCGAGCAGTACTTC. Amino acid sequence: CASSVGREWFEQYF.

The chain uses TRBV5-5 and TRBJ1-4, with 8 bases that match TRBD1. V was pared by 6 bases and J by 8 bases, with 12 bases of the junction left unmatched. The CDR3 is made up of 15 amino acids. Germline CDR1 SGHKS, CDR2 YYEKEE (reference sequence). In DNA, the CDR3 is TGTGCCAGCAAGTCCTCCGGGACAGGAACCGAAAAACTGTTTTTT. The encoded protein is CASKSSGTGTEKLFF.

The V and J genes are TRBV28 and TRBJ1-1, with a weak D call TRBD1 (5 bases). This CDR3 is 14 amino acids long. V was shortened by 3 bases and J by 5 bases, with 13 bases between the two germline ends. CDR1 and CDR2 from the germline V gene are MDHEN and SYDVKM. CDR3 in amino acids: CASSLSQGGTEAFF. The CDR3 nucleotides are TGTGCCAGCAGTTTGTCTCAGGGAGGAACTGAAGCTTTCTTT. The variable domain in full, completed from reference TRBV28 and TRBJ1-1, reads DVKVTQSSRYLVKRTGEKVFLECVQDMDHENMFWYRQDPGLGLRLIYFSYDVKMKEKGDIPEGYSVSREKKERFSLILESASTNQTSMYLCASSLSQGGTEAFFGQGTRLTVV.

The CDR3 loop is CASKKDGSSYNEQFF. CDR3 coding DNA: TGTGCCAGCAAAAAGGACGGGAGCTCCTACAATGAGCAGTTCTTC. The chain joins TRBV6-6 to TRBJ2-1; tentative D call: TRBD2 (6 bases). V shed 7 bases and J shed 0 bases, with 13 bases lying between them. Germline assignment: CDR1 MNHNY and CDR2 SVGAGI (reference sequence). CDR3 size: 15 residues.

The chain is built from TRBV10-3 and TRBJ2-7; weak D call: TRBD2 (6 bases). The CDR3 loop spans 12 amino acids. Trimming took 2 bases from V and 10 from J, leaving 12 bases between them. Germline-derived CDR1 and CDR2 are ENHRY and SYGVKD. CDR3 sequence reads: CAISENWDFQYF. CDR3 DNA: TGTGCCATCAGTGAGAACTGGGACTTCCAGTACTTC.

The chain couples TRBV21-1 to TRBJ2-3; the listed D gene, TRBD2, was not tested against the DNA. TRBV21-1 counts as a pseudogene. The CDR3 is 16 amino acids. The CDR3 here is CASSNIAGAWADTQYF. CDR3 nucleotide sequence: TGTGCCAGCAGCAACATAGCGGGAGCGTGGGCAGATACGCAGTATTTT.

V usage is TRBV7-3 and J usage is TRBJ2-3, with D maybe TRBD2 (5 bases). The CDR3 has 17 amino acids. The ends were cut back, 0 bases at V and 1 base at J, with 14 bases in the middle. Germline V gene data show CDR1 as SGHTA and CDR2 as FQGTGA. The CDR3 loop reads CASSLTASTLRTDTQYF. Written as DNA, the CDR3 is TGTGCCAGCAGCTTAACGGCTAGCACTCTACGCACAGATACGCAGTATTTT. Complete variable domain (other parts from reference TRBV7-3 and TRBJ2-3): GAGVSQTPSNKVTEKGKYVELRCDPISGHTALYWYRQSLGQGPEFLIYFQGTGAADDSGLPNDRFFAVRPEGSVSTLKIQRTERGDSAVYLCASSLTASTLRTDTQYFGPGTRLTVL.

By sample fraction, this clone is large. V and J are TRBV30 and TRBJ1-1, with TRBD1 identical over 10 bases. CDR3 size: 13 residues. Germline V gives CDR1 GTSNPN, CDR2 SVGIG (reference sequence). The J segment lost 4 bases and the V segment lost 5 bases, leaving 4 bases of the junction unmatched. In nucleotides, the CDR3 is TGTGCCTGGGGGACAGGGGAAGTCACTGAAGCTTTCTTT. Protein: CAWGTGEVTEAFF. The whole variable domain, remainder taken from reference TRBV30 and TRBJ1-1, is SQTIHQWPATLVQPVGSPLSLECTVEGTSNPNLYWYRQAAGRGLQLLFYSVGIGQISSEVPQNLSASRPQDRQFILSSKKLLLSDSGFYLCAWGTGEVTEAFFGQGTRLTVV.

V and J are TRBV5-6 and TRBJ1-1; TRBD1 agrees at 8 bases. The CDR3 consists of 13 residues. Germline CDR1 and CDR2: SGHDT and YYEEEE. V dropped 4 bases and J dropped 6; count of bases not matched to a gene: 5. DNA for the CDR3: TGTGCCAGCAGCATATCACAGGGGGCTGAAGCTTTCTTT. This codes for CASSISQGAEAFF. Using reference TRBV5-6 and TRBJ1-1 for the parts outside the CDR3, the full variable domain is DAGVTQSPTHLIKTRGQQVTLRCSPKSGHDTVSWYQQALGQGPQFIFQYYEEEERQRGNFPDRFSGHQFPNYSSELNVNALLLGDSALYLCASSISQGAEAFFGQGTRLTVV.

By share, this clone ranks as medium-sized. The chain recombines TRBV4-3 with TRBJ1-6; D is uncertain. V was clipped by 0 bases and J by 7 bases, with 19 bases between them. Germline V gene sequence: CDR1 LGHNA, CDR2 YSLEER. This CDR3 contains 18 residues. The CDR3 region is CASSQESEDRARNSPLHF. The DNA of the CDR3 is TGCGCCAGCAGCCAAGAGTCGGAGGACCGCGCCCGAAATTCACCCCTCCACTTT.

A remark on this clone: At one of its ends the junction is not consistent with the germline gene, which may arise from a read error. The genes are TRBV7-7 and TRBJ2-1; TRBD2 matches at 7 bases. The CDR3 sequence is 15 residues long. Per germline, CDR1 SSHAT and CDR2 FNYEAQ (reference sequence). Here the CDR3 DNA reads TGTGCTAGCAGCTCAGGCCCCTCTAGCGGCAATGAGCAGTTCTTC. Translating it yields CASSSGPSSGNEQFF.

The V call is TRBV5-1, the J call TRBJ1-1, with TRBD1 matching over 9 bases. Germline V gene sequence: CDR1 SGHRS, CDR2 YFSETQ. Trimming cost V 4 bases and J 0 bases; bases outside gene matches: 13. This CDR3 is 18 amino acids long. The CDR3 sequence: CASSPRPDGQGMNTEAFF. CDR3 nucleotide sequence: TGCGCCAGCAGCCCCCGGCCGGACGGACAGGGGATGAACACTGAAGCTTTCTTT. Combining the CDR3 with reference TRBV5-1 and TRBJ1-1 gives the whole variable domain KAGVTQTPRYLIKTRGQQVTLSCSPISGHRSVSWYQQTPGQGLQFLFEYFSETQRNKGNFPGRFSGRQFSNSRSEMNVSTLELGDSALYLCASSPRPDGQGMNTEAFFGQGTRLTVV.

The V call is TRBV5-6, the J call TRBJ2-3; 7 nucleotides line up with TRBD1. V trimming: 5 bases; J trimming: 6 bases; junction bases outside the gene matches: 12. CDR1 SGHDT and CDR2 YYEEEE come from the germline V gene. This CDR3 is built from 15 residues. The CDR3 DNA is TGTGCCAGCAGTTTCCGGGACAGTTATTTGGATACGCAGTATTTT. It yields the protein CASSFRDSYLDTQYF.

The genes are TRBV6-4 and TRBJ2-1; 9 nucleotides line up with TRBD2. The germline CDR1 and CDR2 sequences are MRHNA and SNTAGT. V trimming: 5 bases; J trimming: 8 bases; junction bases outside the gene matches: 10. This CDR3 has 15 amino acids. CDR3 nucleotides: TGTGCCAGCAGTCGGCCTAGCGGGATGGGGGATGAGCAGTTCTTC. This encodes CASSRPSGMGDEQFF.